This TCR beta chain was obtained from a study of T-cell memory formation after mild COVID-19. This clonotype came up a few times. One entry per CDR3 protein, called by TCRdb with MiXCR from the 5' RACE reads. The table lists 100,000 to 140,000 distinct CDR3 sequences, around 14% of them singletons. Trimming took 7 bases from V and 2 from J, leaving 17 bases between them. Looked up from germline, CDR1 is SGHTA and CDR2 is FQGNSA. The CDR3 spans 16 residues. This clonotype originated in a man aged 18 to 29 who had mild COVID-19 (a few samples of this study predate the infection). Cell type and time point are not known. Specimen: PBMCs or a T cell subset sorted from them (not recorded which). The chain links TRBV7-2 to TRBJ2-2, with D unresolved. CDR3 in amino acids: CASTTTELSNTGELFF. The CDR3 DNA reads TGTGCCAGCACCACCACAGAGCTTAGTAACACCGGGGAGCTGTTTTTT.